The text below deals with one T cell receptor beta chain. This sample was taken from a study of blood T cell repertoires in COVID-19. Study as a whole: There were acute and convalescent COVID-19 samples, and they came from the United States, Italy and Spain. Sources were T cells, B-cell-depleted T cells, or PBMCs; the material itself was cDNA or gDNA.

Per the original methods: By means of reference gene primer amplification, nucleated cell counts were estimated. Data came from immunoSEQ multiplex PCR; TCRdb stores just in-frame clones and leaves some out. V and J calls and clone size are as listed in that table; D and trimming were resolved from the DNA. The sample lists 200,000 to 300,000 clones; 75% to 85% were seen once. Trimming took off 4 bases at V and 3 bases at J, with 10 bases between the two ends. The CDR3 extends over 13 amino acids. CDR1 is SGHDN, CDR2 FVKESK, per germline. The chain uses TRBV14 and TRBJ2-7; D unresolved. This TCR derives from a man aged 35 to 55 who had recovered from COVID-19. The sample taken for sequencing was peripheral blood. CDR3 in DNA: TGTGCCAGCAGCCCGAGCTTGTACTACGAGCAGTACTTC. Its protein is CASSPSLYYEQYF.